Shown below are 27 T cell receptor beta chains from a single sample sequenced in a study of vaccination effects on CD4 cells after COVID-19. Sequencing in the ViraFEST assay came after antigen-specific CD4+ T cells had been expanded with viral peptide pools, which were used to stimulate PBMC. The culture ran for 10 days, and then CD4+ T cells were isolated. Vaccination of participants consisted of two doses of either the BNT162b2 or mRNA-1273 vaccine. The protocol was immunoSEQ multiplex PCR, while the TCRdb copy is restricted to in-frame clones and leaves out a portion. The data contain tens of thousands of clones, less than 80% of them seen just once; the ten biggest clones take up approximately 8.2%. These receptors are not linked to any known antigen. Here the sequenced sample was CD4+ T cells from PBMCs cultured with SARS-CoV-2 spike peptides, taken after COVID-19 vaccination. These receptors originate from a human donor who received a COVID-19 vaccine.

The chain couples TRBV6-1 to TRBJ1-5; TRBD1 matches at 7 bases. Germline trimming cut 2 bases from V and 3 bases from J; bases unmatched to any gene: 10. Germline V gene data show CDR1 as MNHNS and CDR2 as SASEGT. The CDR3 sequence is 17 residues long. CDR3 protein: CASSESRQGSFNQPQHF. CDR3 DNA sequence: TGTGCCAGCAGTGAATCTCGACAGGGTTCTTTCAATCAGCCCCAGCATTTT.

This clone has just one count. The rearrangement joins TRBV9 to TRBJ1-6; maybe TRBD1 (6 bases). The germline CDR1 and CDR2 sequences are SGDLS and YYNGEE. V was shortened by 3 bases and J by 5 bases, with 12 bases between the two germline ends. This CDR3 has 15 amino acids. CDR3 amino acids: CASSAPQGNNSPLHF. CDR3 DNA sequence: TGTGCCAGCAGCGCACCTCAGGGGAATAATTCACCCCTCCACTTT.

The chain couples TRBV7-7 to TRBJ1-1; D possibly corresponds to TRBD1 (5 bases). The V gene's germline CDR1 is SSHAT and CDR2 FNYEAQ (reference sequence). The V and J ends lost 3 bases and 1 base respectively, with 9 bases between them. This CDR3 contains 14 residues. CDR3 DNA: TGTGCCAGCAGCTTCCGGACACCGAACACTGAAGCTTTCTTT. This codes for CASSFRTPNTEAFF.

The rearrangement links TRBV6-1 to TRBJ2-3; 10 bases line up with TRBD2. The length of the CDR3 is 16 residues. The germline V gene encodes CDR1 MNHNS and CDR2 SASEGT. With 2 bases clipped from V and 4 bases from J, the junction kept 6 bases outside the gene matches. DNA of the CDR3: TGTGCCAGCAGTGAACTTCGGACTAGCGGTGCAGATACGCAGTATTTT. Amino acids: CASSELRTSGADTQYF.

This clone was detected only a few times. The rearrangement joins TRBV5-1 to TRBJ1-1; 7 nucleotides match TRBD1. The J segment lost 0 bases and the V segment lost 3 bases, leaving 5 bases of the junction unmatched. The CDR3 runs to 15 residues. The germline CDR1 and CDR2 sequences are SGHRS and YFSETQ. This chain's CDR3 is CASSWGTVVNTEAFF. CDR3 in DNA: TGCGCCAGCAGCTGGGGGACAGTTGTGAACACTGAAGCTTTCTTT.

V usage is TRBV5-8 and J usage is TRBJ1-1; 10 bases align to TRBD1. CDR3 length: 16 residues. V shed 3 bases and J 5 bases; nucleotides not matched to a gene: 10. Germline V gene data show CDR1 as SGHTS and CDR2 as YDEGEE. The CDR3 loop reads CASSWAGTGVRTEAFF. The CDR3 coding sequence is TGTGCCAGCAGCTGGGCCGGGACAGGGGTTCGTACTGAAGCTTTCTTT. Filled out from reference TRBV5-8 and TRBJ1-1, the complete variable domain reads EAGVTQSPTHLIKTRGQQATLRCSPISGHTSVYWYQQALGLGLQFLLWYDEGEERNRGNFPPRFSGRQFPNYSSELNVNALELEDSALYLCASSWAGTGVRTEAFFGQGTRLTVV.

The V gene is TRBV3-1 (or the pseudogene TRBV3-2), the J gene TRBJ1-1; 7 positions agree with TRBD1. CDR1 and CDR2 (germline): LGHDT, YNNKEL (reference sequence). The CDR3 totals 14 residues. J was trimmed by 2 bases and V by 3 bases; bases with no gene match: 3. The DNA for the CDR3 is TGTGCCAGCAGCCACGGGACAGCAAACACTGAAGCTTTCTTT. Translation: CASSHGTANTEAFF.

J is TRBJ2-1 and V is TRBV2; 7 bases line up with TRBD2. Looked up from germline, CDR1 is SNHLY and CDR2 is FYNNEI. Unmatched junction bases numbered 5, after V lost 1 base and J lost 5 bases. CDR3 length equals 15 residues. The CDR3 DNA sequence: TGTGCCAGCAGTGAAGTTTCCCTAGCGGACAATGAGCAGTTCTTC. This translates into CASSEVSLADNEQFF.

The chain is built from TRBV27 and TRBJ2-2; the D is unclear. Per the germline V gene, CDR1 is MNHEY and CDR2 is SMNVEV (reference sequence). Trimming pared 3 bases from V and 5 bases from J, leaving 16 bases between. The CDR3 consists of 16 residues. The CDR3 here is CASSFGRRLWTGELFF. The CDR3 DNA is TGTGCCAGCAGTTTCGGGCGGCGACTCTGGACCGGGGAGCTGTTTTTT.

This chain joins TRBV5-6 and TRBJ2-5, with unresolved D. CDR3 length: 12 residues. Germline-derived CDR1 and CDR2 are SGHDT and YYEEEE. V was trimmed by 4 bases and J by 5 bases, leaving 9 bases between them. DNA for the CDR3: TGTGCCAGCAGCCCCGACGGGGAGACCCAGTACTTC. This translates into CASSPDGETQYF.

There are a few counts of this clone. In nucleotides, the CDR3 is TGTGCCAGCAGCGTAGATATGGGTGGCTACGAGCAGTACTTC. It yields the protein CASSVDMGGYEQYF. The chain recombines TRBV9 with TRBJ2-7; D remains unclear. Trimming left V 0 bases short and J 3 bases short, with 10 bases between. CDR1 is SGDLS and CDR2 is YYNGEE in the germline V gene. This CDR3 spans 14 amino acids.

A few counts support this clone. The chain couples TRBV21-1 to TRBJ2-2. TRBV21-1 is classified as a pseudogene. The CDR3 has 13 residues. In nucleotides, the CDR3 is TGTGTAGGAACGAGGGGGAACACCGGGGAGCTGTTTTTT. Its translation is CVGTRGNTGELFF.

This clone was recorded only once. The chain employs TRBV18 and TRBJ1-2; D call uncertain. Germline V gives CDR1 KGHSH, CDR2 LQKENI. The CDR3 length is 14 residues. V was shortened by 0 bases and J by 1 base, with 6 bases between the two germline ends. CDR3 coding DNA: TGTGCCAGCTCACCACCGGCGGTTAACTATGGCTACACCTTC. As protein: CASSPPAVNYGYTF.

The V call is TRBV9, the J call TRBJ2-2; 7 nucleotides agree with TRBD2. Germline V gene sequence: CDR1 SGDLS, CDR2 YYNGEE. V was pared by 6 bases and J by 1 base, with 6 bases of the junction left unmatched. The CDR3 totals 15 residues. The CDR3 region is CASNRVAGNTGELFF. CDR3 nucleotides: TGTGCCAGCAATCGGGTAGCGGGGAACACCGGGGAGCTGTTTTTT.

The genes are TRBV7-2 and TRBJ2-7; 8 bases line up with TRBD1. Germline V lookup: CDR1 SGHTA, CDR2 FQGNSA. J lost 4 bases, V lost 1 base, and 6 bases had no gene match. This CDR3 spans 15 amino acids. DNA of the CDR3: TGTGCCAGCAGCTTAGGGTCAGGGGGCGTTTACGAGCAGTACTTC. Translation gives CASSLGSGGVYEQYF.

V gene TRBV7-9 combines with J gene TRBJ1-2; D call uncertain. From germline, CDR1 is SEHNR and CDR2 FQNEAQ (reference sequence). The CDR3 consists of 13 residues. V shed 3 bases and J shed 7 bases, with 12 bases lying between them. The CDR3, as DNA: TGTGCCAGCAGCTTCGGCGGGGATAGTGGCTACACCTTC. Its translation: CASSFGGDSGYTF.

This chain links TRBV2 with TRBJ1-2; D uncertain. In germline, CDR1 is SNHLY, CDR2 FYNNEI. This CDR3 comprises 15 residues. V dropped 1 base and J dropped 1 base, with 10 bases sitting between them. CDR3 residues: CASSEGRHNNYGYTF. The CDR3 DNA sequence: TGTGCCAGCAGTGAAGGTCGCCACAATAACTATGGCTACACCTTC.

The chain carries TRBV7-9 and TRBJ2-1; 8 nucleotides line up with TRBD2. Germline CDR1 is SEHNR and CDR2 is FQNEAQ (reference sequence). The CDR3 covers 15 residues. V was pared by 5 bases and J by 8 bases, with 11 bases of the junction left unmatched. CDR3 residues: CASSPGLAASDEQFF. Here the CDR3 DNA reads TGTGCCAGCAGCCCCGGACTAGCTGCCTCGGATGAGCAGTTCTTC.

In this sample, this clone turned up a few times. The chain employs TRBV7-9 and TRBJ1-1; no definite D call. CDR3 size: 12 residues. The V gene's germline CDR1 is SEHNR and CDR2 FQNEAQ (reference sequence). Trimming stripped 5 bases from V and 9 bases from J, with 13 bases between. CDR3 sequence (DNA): TGTGCCAGCAGCCTACAGAAGGAAAAAGCTTTCTTT. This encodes CASSLQKEKAFF.

DNA for the CDR3: TGTGCCAGCTCAGGCCGGGACAGCCCAACTCTGAACACCGGGGAGCTGTTTTTT. This translates into CASSGRDSPTLNTGELFF. This chain connects TRBV18 to TRBJ2-2; 7 bases align to TRBD1. J was trimmed by 1 base and V by 5 bases; bases with no gene match: 13. CDR3 length equals 18 residues. The germline CDR1 and CDR2 sequences are KGHSH and LQKENI.

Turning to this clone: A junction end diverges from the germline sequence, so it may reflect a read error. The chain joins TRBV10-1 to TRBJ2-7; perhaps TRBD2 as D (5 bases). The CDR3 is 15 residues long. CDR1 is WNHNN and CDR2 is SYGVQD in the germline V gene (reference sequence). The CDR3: CASSESVSGAVVLNF. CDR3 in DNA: TGCGCCAGCAGTGAGTCGGTGAGCGGTGCCGTAGTGTTGAACTTC.

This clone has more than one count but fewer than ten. This chain's CDR3 is CASSQGGRGFKENSPLHF. CDR3 nucleotides: TGTGCCAGCAGCCAAGGAGGGAGGGGCTTTAAAGAAAATTCACCCCTCCACTTT. The chain has TRBV3-1 (or the pseudogene TRBV3-2) and TRBJ1-6; D might be TRBD1 (5 bases). V lost 1 base to trimming and J lost 7 bases, with 20 bases between them. The CDR3 is 18 amino acids. Germline CDR1 LGHDT, CDR2 YNNKEL (reference sequence).

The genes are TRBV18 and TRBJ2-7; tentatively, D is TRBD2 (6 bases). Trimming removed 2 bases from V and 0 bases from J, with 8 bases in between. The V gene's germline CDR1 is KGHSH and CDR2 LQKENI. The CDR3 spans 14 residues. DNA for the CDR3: TGTGCCAGCTCACCAGGGGGGAGCTCCTACGAGCAGTACTTC. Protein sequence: CASSPGGSSYEQYF.

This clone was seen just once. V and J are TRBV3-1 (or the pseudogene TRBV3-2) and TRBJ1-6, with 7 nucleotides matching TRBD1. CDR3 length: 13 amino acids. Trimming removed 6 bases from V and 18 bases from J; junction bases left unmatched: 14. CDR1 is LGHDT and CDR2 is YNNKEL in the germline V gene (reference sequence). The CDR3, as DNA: TGTGCCAGCAGTCCAGGGGGGACCCTAGTATCCCACTTT. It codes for CASSPGGTLVSHF.

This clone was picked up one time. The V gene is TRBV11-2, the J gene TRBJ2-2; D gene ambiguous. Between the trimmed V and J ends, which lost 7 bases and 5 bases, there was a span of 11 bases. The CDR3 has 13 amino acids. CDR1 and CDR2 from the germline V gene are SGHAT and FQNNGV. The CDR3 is CASKDRRTGELFF. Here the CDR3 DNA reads TGTGCCAGCAAAGATAGACGGACCGGGGAGCTGTTTTTT.

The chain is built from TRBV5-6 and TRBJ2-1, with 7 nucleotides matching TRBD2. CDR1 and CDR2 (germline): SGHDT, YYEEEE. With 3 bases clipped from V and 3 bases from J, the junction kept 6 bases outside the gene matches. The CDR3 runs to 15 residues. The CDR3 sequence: CASSSRGRLYNEQFF. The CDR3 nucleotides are TGTGCCAGCAGCTCCCGCGGGAGACTCTACAATGAGCAGTTCTTC.

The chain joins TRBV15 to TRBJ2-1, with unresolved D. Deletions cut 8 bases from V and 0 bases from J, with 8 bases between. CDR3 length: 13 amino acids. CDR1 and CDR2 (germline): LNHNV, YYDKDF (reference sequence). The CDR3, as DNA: TGTGCCACCGGCTGGCACTCCTACAATGAGCAGTTCTTC. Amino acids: CATGWHSYNEQFF.